The clone carrying this T cell receptor beta chain was counted once. These data belong to a study of blood T cell repertoires in COVID-19. The wider study: Spain, Italy and the United States supplied samples that represented acute and convalescent COVID-19. Sources were T cells, B-cell-depleted T cells, or PBMCs; the material itself was cDNA or gDNA.

Trimming stripped 6 bases from V and 3 bases from J, with 19 bases between. The CDR3 totals 15 residues. The germline V gene has CDR1 SGHNT and CDR2 YYREEE (reference sequence). In the original analysis: By means of reference gene primer amplification, nucleated cell counts were estimated. Using immunoSEQ multiplex PCR, the repertoire was profiled, and TCRdb retains in-frame clones only, with some absent. The V and J calls and clone size come from that table; D and trimming were worked out from the DNA. The sample yields 30,000 to 45,000 clones, 60% to 85% seen once. The source material was peripheral blood. V and J are TRBV5-4 and TRBJ2-7, with a tentative D call TRBD2 (5 bases). The receptor was derived from a man between 60 and 70 years old with active COVID-19. CDR3 loop: CASTPRNSGRYEQYF. CDR3 DNA sequence: TGTGCCAGCACCCCAAGGAACAGCGGCCGCTACGAGCAGTACTTC.